These T cell receptor beta chains were read from a single sample in a study of blood T cell repertoires in COVID-19. Some clones are missing from TCRdb's copy, which holds only in-frame ones; the method was immunoSEQ multiplex PCR. The data show almost 500,000 clones, approximately 91% seen once. The sequenced sample was PBMCs or T cells enriched from blood (not recorded which). All receptors come from a woman in her sixties or seventies who had recovered from COVID-19. Both conserved end residues are part of each CDR3. The D gene is left open where the match is weak. The listing skips clone size in some rows; elsewhere it reads once, few, many or a size class.

d_gene	len	j_gene	v_gene	abundance	CDR3nt	CDR3aa
NA	13	TRBJ1-2	TRBV29-1	NA	TGCAGCGTGGGTCAGGGCGCTAACTATGGCTACACCTTC	CSVGQGANYGYTF
TRBD1	16	TRBJ2-5	TRBV19	NA	TGTGCCAGTAGTACTATCGCGGACAGGGGCCAAGAGACCCAGTACTTC	CASSTIADRGQETQYF
TRBD2	15	TRBJ2-3	TRBV29-1	once	TGCAGCGTCGCCAGCCCCGGGACTAGCTGGGAAACGCAGTATTTT	CSVASPGTSWETQYF
NA	12	TRBJ2-4	TRBV28	NA	TGTGCCAGCAGAAGGGAGCTAAACATTCAGTACTTC	CASRRELNIQYF
TRBD1	14	TRBJ1-1	TRBV6-6	once	TGTGCCAGCAGTCTAACGACAGGGTGGACTGAAGCTTTCTTT	CASSLTTGWTEAFF
TRBD2	15	TRBJ2-3	TRBV11-2	NA	TGTGCCAGCAGCCCCCAGCGGGGGGCCTCAGATACGCAGTATTTT	CASSPQRGASDTQYF
TRBD1	15	TRBJ2-1	TRBV6-5	NA	TGTGCCAGCAGAGGGACAGGGCGATGGGCCAATGAGCAGTTCTTC	CASRGTGRWANEQFF
TRBD1	15	TRBJ1-2	TRBV3-1/TRBV3-2	NA	TGTGCCAGCAGCCTTTGGGACAGGGGAAACTATGGCTACACCTTC	CASSLWDRGNYGYTF
TRBD2	18	TRBJ2-1	TRBV6-1	NA	TGTGCCAGCAGTGAAGGGGGACTAGCGGGGACCCTCTACAATGAGCAGTTCTTC	CASSEGGLAGTLYNEQFF
NA	16	TRBJ2-4	TRBV7-2	NA	TGTGCCAGCAGCCCCGGGCCCACAGGGTCGGGAAACATTCAGTACTTC	CASSPGPTGSGNIQYF
NA	13	TRBJ2-3	TRBV27	NA	TGTGCCAGCATGCAGGAGGACACAGATACGCAGTATTTT	CASMQEDTDTQYF
NA	15	TRBJ2-7	TRBV11-2	NA	TGTGCCAGCAGATGGCTTGACGGGAGCTCCTACGAGCAGTACTTC	CASRWLDGSSYEQYF
TRBD2	16	TRBJ2-3	TRBV9	NA	TGTGCCAGCAGCGTGGGGACTAGCGGAAGCACAGATACGCAGTATTTT	CASSVGTSGSTDTQYF
TRBD1	14	TRBJ2-7	TRBV10-3	NA	TGTGCCATCACCCCGGGACAGGGAAACTACGAGCAGTACTTC	CAITPGQGNYEQYF
NA	13	TRBJ1-3	TRBV27	NA	TGTGCCAGCATGTTTCTGTCTGGAAACACCATATATTTT	CASMFLSGNTIYF
TRBD1	17	TRBJ1-5	TRBV5-5	NA	TGTGCCAGCAGCTCGATCGGGACAGGGATAAGCAATCAGCCCCAGCATTTT	CASSSIGTGISNQPQHF
NA	11	TRBJ2-3	TRBV20-1	NA	TGCAGTGCGGAGAGCACAGATACGCAGTATTTT	CSAESTDTQYF
TRBD1	15	TRBJ2-1	TRBV5-5	NA	TGTGCCAGCAGCCGGAGGACAGGGGAGGACAATGAGCAGTTCTTC	CASSRRTGEDNEQFF
NA	15	TRBJ1-3	TRBV3-1/TRBV3-2	NA	TGTGCCAGCAGCCAAGTACATGTAACTGGAAACACCATATATTTT	CASSQVHVTGNTIYF
TRBD1	13	TRBJ2-7	TRBV2	NA	TGTGCCAGCAACCGACAGGGGTATGGGGAGCAGTACTTC	CASNRQGYGEQYF
NA	15	TRBJ2-1	TRBV19	NA	TGTGCCAGTAGTATTCGGGGGATCTCCTACAATGAGCAGTTCTTC	CASSIRGISYNEQFF
TRBD1	15	TRBJ2-2	TRBV30	NA	TGTGCCGCGAACAGGGGGCCAGGGGCGACCGGGGAGCTGTTTTTT	CAANRGPGATGELFF
NA	14	TRBJ1-1	TRBV6-6	NA	TGTGCCAGCAGTTACTCGGCAGGGTGGACTGAAGCTTTCTTT	CASSYSAGWTEAFF
NA	13	TRBJ1-5	TRBV2	NA	TGTGCCAGCAGGTATAGTAGCAATCAGCCCCAGCATTTT	CASRYSSNQPQHF
NA	13	TRBJ1-4	TRBV2	NA	TGTGCCAGCGGGGGGGCCACTAATGAAAAACTGTTTTTT	CASGGATNEKLFF